Below, 22 T cell receptor beta chains from the same sample are listed, as sequenced in a study of blood T cell repertoires in COVID-19. The assay was immunoSEQ multiplex PCR, and TCRdb's table has in-frame clones only and misses some. The sample includes fewer than 250,000 clones, 86% of them seen just once. Specimen: peripheral blood. These receptors were collected from a woman aged 60-75 years who had recovered from COVID-19.

V is TRBV18 and J is TRBJ2-7; 9 bases agree with TRBD2. The length of the CDR3 is 15 residues. After removal of 4 bases from V and 3 bases from J, the junction contained 7 bases not matched to a gene. Germline V CDR1 and CDR2: KGHSH, LQKENI. Written as DNA, the CDR3 is TGTGCCAGCTCACGCAAGACTAGCGGAGGCTACGAGCAGTACTTC. As protein: CASSRKTSGGYEQYF.

In this sample, this clone turned up a few times. This chain connects TRBV4-2 to TRBJ1-1, with unresolved D. Germline CDR1 LGHNA, CDR2 YNFKEQ. Trimming took off 0 bases at V and 1 base at J, with 9 bases between the two ends. The CDR3 covers 15 residues. The CDR3 DNA reads as TGTGCCAGCAGCCAAGACCAGGCCGGGAACACTGAAGCTTTCTTT. Translation gives CASSQDQAGNTEAFF.

The chain links TRBV19 to TRBJ2-3; 8 bases are shared with TRBD1. The V gene's germline CDR1 is LNHDA and CDR2 SQIVND (reference sequence). CDR3 length: 14 residues. V lost 6 bases and J lost 3; bases outside the gene matches: 5. The CDR3 nucleotides are TGTGCCAGTAGAAACAGGGGGAAAACAGATACGCAGTATTTT. Translated, it gives CASRNRGKTDTQYF.

The chain links TRBV2 to TRBJ1-2; TRBD1 matches 7 bases. Germline V gene lookup returns CDR1 SNHLY and CDR2 FYNNEI. V was clipped by 6 bases and J by 4 bases; unmatched bases: 2. The length of the CDR3 is 12 residues. Written as DNA, the CDR3 is TGTGCCAGCAGCGGGACAGTCTATGGCTACACCTTC. It is translated as CASSGTVYGYTF.

J is TRBJ2-7 and V is TRBV5-4, with D maybe TRBD2 (6 bases). Trimming took off 3 bases at V and 0 bases at J, with 10 bases between the two ends. The CDR3 has 14 amino acids. Germline CDR1 reads SGHNT; CDR2 reads YYREEE (reference sequence). CDR3 sequence (DNA): TGTGCCAGCAGCTCCCCCGGGGGCTCCTACGAGCAGTACTTC. Translation: CASSSPGGSYEQYF.

This chain joins TRBV4-2 and TRBJ2-3, with TRBD2 as a possible D gene (7 bases). Trimming took 4 bases from V and 9 from J, leaving 14 bases between them. Looked up from germline, CDR1 is LGHNA and CDR2 is YNFKEQ. The CDR3 has 13 amino acids. The CDR3 spells CASSRGGGGTQYF. The CDR3 nucleotides read TGTGCCAGCAGCCGAGGAGGGGGGGGGACGCAGTATTTT.

The CDR3 region is CASSATDGYTF. The CDR3 DNA reads as TGTGCCAGCAGCGCCACAGATGGCTACACCTTC. The chain couples TRBV9 to TRBJ1-2; unclear D gene. The V end lost 3 bases, the J end lost 6 bases, and 6 bases lay between the germline ends. In germline, CDR1 is SGDLS, CDR2 YYNGEE. The CDR3 runs 11 residues.

This chain uses TRBV3-1 (or the pseudogene TRBV3-2) with TRBJ2-1; perhaps TRBD2 as D (6 bases). The V and J ends lost 2 bases and 9 bases respectively, with 17 bases between them. The germline gives CDR1 LGHDT, CDR2 YNNKEL (reference sequence). The CDR3 covers 15 residues. The CDR3 loop is CASSQTLGRGVEQFF. The CDR3 coding sequence is TGTGCCAGCAGCCAAACCTTGGGGCGGGGCGTTGAGCAGTTCTTC.

V is TRBV6-5 and J is TRBJ2-1; 12 bases map to TRBD2. Germline V gives CDR1 MNHEY, CDR2 SVGAGI. The CDR3 is made up of 15 amino acids. V shed 5 bases, J shed 9 bases, and the junction held 8 bases outside the gene matches. The DNA of the CDR3 is TGTGCCAGCAGTATATCTAGCGGGGGGGCGTTTGAGCAGTTCTTC. The encoded protein is CASSISSGGAFEQFF.

This clone was seen only once. J is TRBJ1-1 and V is TRBV5-5; D gene unclear. The CDR3 is 12 residues long. The germline V gene has CDR1 SGHKS and CDR2 YYEKEE (reference sequence). V was pared by 6 bases and J by 4 bases, with 10 bases between. This CDR3 reads CASTADITEAFF. The CDR3 DNA reads as TGTGCCAGCACCGCAGACATCACTGAAGCTTTCTTT.

The genes are TRBV11-3 and TRBJ1-1, with 9 positions matching TRBD1. The CDR3 loop spans 16 amino acids. V lost 3 bases, J lost 4 bases, and 9 bases stayed unmatched. Germline V gives CDR1 SGHNT, CDR2 YENEEA. CDR3 region: CASSFQQGQGPTEAFF. The CDR3 coding sequence is TGTGCCAGCAGCTTTCAACAGGGACAGGGCCCCACTGAAGCTTTCTTT.

V is TRBV28 and J is TRBJ2-5; 8 bases are shared with TRBD2. Germline V gene sequence: CDR1 MDHEN, CDR2 SYDVKM. This CDR3 is built from 14 residues. The V segment lost 8 bases and the J segment 2 bases; nucleotides outside the gene matches: 7. The CDR3 DNA reads as TGTGCCAGCGGGACCTTAGCGGGACAAGAGACCCAGTACTTC. It is translated as CASGTLAGQETQYF.

V gene TRBV2 combines with J gene TRBJ1-5; 8 bases align to TRBD1. The CDR3 loop spans 16 amino acids. Trimming at V came to 4 bases and at J to 3 bases, leaving 8 bases not matched to a gene. Germline V gene sequence: CDR1 SNHLY, CDR2 FYNNEI. The CDR3 loop is CASSGGTGRFNQPQHF. The CDR3 bases are TGTGCCAGCAGTGGAGGGACAGGAAGGTTCAATCAGCCCCAGCATTTT.

The V and J genes are TRBV19 and TRBJ2-5; 12 bases line up with TRBD1. Unmatched junction bases numbered 12, after V lost 5 bases and J lost 5 bases. CDR3 length: 17 residues. CDR1 is LNHDA and CDR2 is SQIVND in the germline V gene (reference sequence). CDR3 sequence reads: CASSLPGQGASGETQYF. The CDR3 DNA reads TGTGCCAGTAGTCTGCCGGGACAGGGGGCCTCGGGGGAGACCCAGTACTTC.

V and J are TRBV6-4 and TRBJ2-1, with 11 positions matching TRBD2. CDR1 and CDR2 (germline): MRHNA, SNTAGT. The V segment lost 3 bases and the J segment 7 bases; nucleotides outside the gene matches: 11. The CDR3 is 17 residues long. CDR3 region: CASSESSGGDAENEQFF. In DNA, the CDR3 is TGTGCCAGCAGTGAGAGTAGCGGGGGGGATGCGGAGAATGAGCAGTTCTTC.

This chain joins TRBV28 and TRBJ2-1; 9 positions match TRBD1. From germline, CDR1 is MDHEN and CDR2 SYDVKM. Trimming removed 6 bases from V and 4 bases from J; junction bases left unmatched: 4. This CDR3 is built from 14 residues. The CDR3 DNA reads TGTGCCAGCAGGGACAGGGGAGGGTACAATGAGCAGTTCTTC. This translates into CASRDRGGYNEQFF.

The chain combines TRBV4-3 with TRBJ2-3, with D perhaps matching TRBD1 (6 bases). CDR1 LGHNA and CDR2 YSLEER come from the germline V gene. The V end was cut by 3 bases, the J end by 3 bases, with 16 bases between. There are 16 residues in the CDR3. The CDR3 is CASSQRYRVVTDTQYF. DNA of the CDR3: TGCGCCAGCAGCCAGAGGTACAGGGTGGTAACAGATACGCAGTATTTT.

This chain joins TRBV5-1 and TRBJ2-1; D gene uncertain. With 3 bases removed from V and 4 bases from J, the gap between germline ends came to 8 bases. The CDR3 has 13 amino acids. Per the germline V gene, CDR1 is SGHRS and CDR2 is YFSETQ. The CDR3: CASSSSSYNEQFF. CDR3 nucleotide sequence: TGCGCCAGCAGCTCCTCCAGTTACAATGAGCAGTTCTTC. Full variable domain (rest looked up from reference TRBV5-1 and TRBJ2-1): KAGVTQTPRYLIKTRGQQVTLSCSPISGHRSVSWYQQTPGQGLQFLFEYFSETQRNKGNFPGRFSGRQFSNSRSEMNVSTLELGDSALYLCASSSSSYNEQFFGPGTRLTVL.

This chain links TRBV5-1 with TRBJ2-7; tentative D call: TRBD1 (6 bases). Germline CDR1 and CDR2: SGHRS and YFSETQ. The length of the CDR3 is 15 residues. The V and J ends lost 2 bases and 5 bases respectively, with 17 bases between them. CDR3 DNA sequence: TGCGCCAGCAGCTTCGTTGGGGGCGCTACCAACGAGCAGTACTTC. It codes for CASSFVGGATNEQYF.

The gene calls are TRBV4-3 and TRBJ2-5, with D perhaps matching TRBD1 (6 bases). V was pared by 0 bases and J by 5 bases, with 16 bases between. The CDR3 spans 16 residues. Germline values: CDR1 LGHNA, CDR2 YSLEER. The CDR3 sequence: CASSQDLGATGETQYF. The CDR3 DNA reads TGCGCCAGCAGCCAAGATTTGGGGGCGACTGGGGAGACCCAGTACTTC.

The V and J genes are TRBV7-3 and TRBJ1-6; D is possibly TRBD1 (6 bases). From germline, CDR1 is SGHTA and CDR2 FQGTGA. Between the trimmed V and J ends, which lost 2 bases and 9 bases, there was a span of 8 bases. The CDR3 spans 13 residues. The CDR3 loop is CASSLQGFSPLHF. The CDR3 region has the DNA TGTGCCAGCAGCTTACAGGGGTTTTCACCCCTCCACTTT.

CDR3 DNA sequence: TGTGCCAGCAGCCGGTGGACAGGGAACCTCTTTGTTTGGACTGAAGCTTTCTTT. This sequence encodes CASSRWTGNLFVWTEAFF. This sequence joins TRBV5-8 and TRBJ1-1; 8 nucleotides match TRBD1. The CDR3 sequence is 18 residues long. V shed 4 bases and J 5 bases; nucleotides not matched to a gene: 19. Germline-derived CDR1 and CDR2 are SGHTS and YDEGEE.